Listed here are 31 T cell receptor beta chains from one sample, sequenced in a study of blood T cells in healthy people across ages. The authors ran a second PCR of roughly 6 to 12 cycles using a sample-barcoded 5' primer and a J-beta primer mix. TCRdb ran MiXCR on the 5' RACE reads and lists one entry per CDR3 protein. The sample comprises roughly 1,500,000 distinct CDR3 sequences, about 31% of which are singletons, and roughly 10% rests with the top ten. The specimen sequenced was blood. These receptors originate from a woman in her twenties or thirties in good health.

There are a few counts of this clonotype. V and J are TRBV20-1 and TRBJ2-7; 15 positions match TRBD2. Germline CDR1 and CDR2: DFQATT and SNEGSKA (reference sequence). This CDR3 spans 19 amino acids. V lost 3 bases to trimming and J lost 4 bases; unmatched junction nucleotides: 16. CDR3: CSARPQGRTSGRGGYEQYF. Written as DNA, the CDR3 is TGCAGTGCTAGGCCCCAGGGGCGGACTAGCGGGAGGGGAGGGTACGAGCAGTACTTC.

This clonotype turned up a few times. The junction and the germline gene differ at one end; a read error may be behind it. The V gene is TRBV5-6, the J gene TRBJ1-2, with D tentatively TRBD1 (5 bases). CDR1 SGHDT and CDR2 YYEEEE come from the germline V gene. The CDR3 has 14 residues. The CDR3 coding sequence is TGTGCCAGTAGCTTTGGGACCTCCCACTATGGCTACACCTTC. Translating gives CASSFGTSHYGYTF.

This chain's CDR3 is CASSPRGDRLNTEAFF. The CDR3 DNA is TGTGCCAGCAGCCCAAGAGGGGACAGATTGAACACTGAAGCTTTCTTT. The V call is TRBV6-6, the J call TRBJ1-1; 7 bases line up with TRBD1. This CDR3 comprises 16 residues. Germline CDR1 MNHNY, CDR2 SVGAGI (reference sequence). The trim removed 6 bases at V and 0 bases at J, leaving 10 bases unmatched.

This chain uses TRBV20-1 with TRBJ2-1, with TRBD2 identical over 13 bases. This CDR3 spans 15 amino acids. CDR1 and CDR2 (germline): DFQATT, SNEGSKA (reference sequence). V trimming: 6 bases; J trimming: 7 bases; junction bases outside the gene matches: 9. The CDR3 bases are TGCAGTGCCGGACTAGCGGGAGTTGGTCAAAATGAGCAGTTCTTC. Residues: CSAGLAGVGQNEQFF.

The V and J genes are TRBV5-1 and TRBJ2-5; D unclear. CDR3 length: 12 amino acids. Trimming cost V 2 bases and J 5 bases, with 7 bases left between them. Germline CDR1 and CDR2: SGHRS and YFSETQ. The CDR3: CASSFSPETQYF. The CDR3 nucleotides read TGCGCCAGCAGCTTTTCCCCTGAGACCCAGTACTTC.

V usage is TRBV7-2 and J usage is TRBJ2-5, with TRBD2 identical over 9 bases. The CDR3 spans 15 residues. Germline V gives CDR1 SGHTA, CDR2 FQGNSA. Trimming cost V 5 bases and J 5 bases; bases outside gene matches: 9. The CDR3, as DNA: TGTGCCAGCAGCCCTGAATGGCGGGGGGGGGAGACCCAGTACTTC. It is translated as CASSPEWRGGETQYF.

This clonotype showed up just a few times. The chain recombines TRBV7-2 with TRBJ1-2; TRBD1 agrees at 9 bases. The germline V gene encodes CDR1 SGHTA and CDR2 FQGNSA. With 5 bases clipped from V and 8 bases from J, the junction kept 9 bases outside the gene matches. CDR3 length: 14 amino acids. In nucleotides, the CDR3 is TGTGCCAGCAGCCAAGATCGGGACAGGGCGGGCTACACCTTC. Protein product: CASSQDRDRAGYTF.

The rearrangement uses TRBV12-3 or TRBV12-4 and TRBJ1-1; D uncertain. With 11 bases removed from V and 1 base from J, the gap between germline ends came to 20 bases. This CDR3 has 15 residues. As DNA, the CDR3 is TGTGCCGCCCTCCCCGTCGAAGGCAGGAACACTGAAGCTTTCTTT. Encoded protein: CAALPVEGRNTEAFF.

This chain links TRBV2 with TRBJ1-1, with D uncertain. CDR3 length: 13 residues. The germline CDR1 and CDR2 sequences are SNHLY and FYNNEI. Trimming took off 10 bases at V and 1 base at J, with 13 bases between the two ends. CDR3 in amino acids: CATLRAPNTEAFF. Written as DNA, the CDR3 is TGTGCCACACTTAGAGCCCCGAACACTGAAGCTTTCTTT.

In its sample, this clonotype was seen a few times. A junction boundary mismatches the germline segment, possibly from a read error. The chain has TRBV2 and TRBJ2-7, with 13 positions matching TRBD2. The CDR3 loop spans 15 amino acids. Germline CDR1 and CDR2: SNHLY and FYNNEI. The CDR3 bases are TGTACCAGCAGACGGACTAGCGGGAGTTCCTACGAGCAGTACTTC. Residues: CTSRRTSGSSYEQYF.

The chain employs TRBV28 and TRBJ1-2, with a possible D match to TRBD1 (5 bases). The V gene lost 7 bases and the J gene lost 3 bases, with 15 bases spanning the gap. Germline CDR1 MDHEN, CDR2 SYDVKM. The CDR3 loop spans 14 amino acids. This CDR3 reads CASTWGGTHYGYTF. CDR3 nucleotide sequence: TGTGCCAGCACCTGGGGGGGAACCCACTATGGCTACACCTTC.

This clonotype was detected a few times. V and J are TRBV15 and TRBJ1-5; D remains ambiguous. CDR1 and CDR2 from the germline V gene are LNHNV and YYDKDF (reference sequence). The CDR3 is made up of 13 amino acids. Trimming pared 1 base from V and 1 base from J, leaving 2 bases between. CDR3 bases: TGTGCCACCAGCAGAGTAAGCAATCAGCCCCAGCATTTT. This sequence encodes CATSRVSNQPQHF.

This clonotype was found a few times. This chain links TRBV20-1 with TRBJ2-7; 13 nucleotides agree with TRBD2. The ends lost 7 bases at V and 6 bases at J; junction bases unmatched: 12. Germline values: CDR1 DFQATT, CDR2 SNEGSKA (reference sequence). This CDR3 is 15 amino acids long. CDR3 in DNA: TGCAGTGTCACGAAGACCGGACTAGCGGGAGCCGAGCAGTACTTC. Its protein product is CSVTKTGLAGAEQYF.

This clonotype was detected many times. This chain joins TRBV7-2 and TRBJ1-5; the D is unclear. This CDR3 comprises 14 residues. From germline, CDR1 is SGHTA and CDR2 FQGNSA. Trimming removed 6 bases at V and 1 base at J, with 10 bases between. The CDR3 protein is CASSSAWSNQPQHF. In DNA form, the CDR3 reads TGTGCCAGCAGTTCAGCGTGGAGCAATCAGCCCCAGCATTTT.

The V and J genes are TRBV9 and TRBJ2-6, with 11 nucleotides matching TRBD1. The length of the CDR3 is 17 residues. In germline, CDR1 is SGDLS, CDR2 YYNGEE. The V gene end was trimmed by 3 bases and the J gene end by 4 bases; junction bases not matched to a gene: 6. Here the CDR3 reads CASSDGQGAPGANVLTF. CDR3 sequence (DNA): TGTGCCAGCAGCGACGGACAGGGGGCGCCCGGGGCCAACGTCCTGACTTTC.

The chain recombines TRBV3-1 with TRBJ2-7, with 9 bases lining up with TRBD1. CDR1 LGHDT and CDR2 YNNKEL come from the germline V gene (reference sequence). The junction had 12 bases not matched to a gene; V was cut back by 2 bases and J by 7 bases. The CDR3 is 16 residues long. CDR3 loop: CASSQNRPQGAGEQYF. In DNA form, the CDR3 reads TGTGCCAGCAGCCAAAACCGGCCACAGGGGGCAGGGGAGCAGTACTTC.

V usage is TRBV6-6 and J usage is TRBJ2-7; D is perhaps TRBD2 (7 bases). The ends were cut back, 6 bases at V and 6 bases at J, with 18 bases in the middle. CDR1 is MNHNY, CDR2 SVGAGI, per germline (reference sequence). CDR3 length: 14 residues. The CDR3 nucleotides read TGTGCCAGCAGAGAGGGTGCGGGGGCCCGCGAGCAGTACTTC. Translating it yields CASREGAGAREQYF.

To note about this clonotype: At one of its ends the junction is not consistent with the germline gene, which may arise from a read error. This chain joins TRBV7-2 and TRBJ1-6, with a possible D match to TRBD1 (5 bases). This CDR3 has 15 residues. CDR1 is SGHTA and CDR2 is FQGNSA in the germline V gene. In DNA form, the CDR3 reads TGTGCCAGCAGCTCCTTCGACAGAATTAATTCACCCCACCACTTT. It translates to CASSSFDRINSPHHF.

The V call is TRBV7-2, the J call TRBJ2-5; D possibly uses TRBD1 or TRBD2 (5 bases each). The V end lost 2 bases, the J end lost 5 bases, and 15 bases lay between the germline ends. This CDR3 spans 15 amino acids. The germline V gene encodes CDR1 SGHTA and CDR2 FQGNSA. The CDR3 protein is CASSLRAGTGETQYF. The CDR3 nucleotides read TGTGCCAGCAGCTTAAGGGCAGGGACCGGCGAGACCCAGTACTTC.

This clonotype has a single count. In DNA form, the CDR3 reads TGTGCCAGCAGTGAATGGGATCAGGGTGGAGCTGAAGCTTTCTTT. As protein: CASSEWDQGGAEAFF. The chain links TRBV25-1 to TRBJ1-1, with a possible D match to TRBD1 (5 bases). Germline CDR1 MGHDK, CDR2 SYGVNS. V lost 1 base to trimming and J lost 6 bases, with 15 bases between them. The CDR3 totals 15 residues.

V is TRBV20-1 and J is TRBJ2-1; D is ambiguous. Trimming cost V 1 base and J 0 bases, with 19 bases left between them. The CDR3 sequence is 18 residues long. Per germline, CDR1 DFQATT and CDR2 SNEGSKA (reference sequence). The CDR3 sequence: CSARVSLAGTSSYNEQFF. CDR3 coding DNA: TGCAGTGCTAGAGTGTCTTTGGCAGGTACCAGCTCCTACAATGAGCAGTTCTTC.

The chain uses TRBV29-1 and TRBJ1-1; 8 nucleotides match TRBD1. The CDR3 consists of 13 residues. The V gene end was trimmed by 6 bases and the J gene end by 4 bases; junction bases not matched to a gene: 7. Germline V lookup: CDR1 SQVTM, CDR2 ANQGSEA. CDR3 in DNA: TGCAGCGTAACCGCAGGGGGCATCACTGAAGCTTTCTTT. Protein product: CSVTAGGITEAFF.

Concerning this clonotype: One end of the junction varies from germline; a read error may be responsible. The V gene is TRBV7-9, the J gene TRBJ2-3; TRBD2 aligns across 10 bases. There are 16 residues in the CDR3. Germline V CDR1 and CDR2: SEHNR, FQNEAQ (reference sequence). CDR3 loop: CTSSFGLAATTDTQYF. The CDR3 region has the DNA TGTACCAGCAGCTTTGGACTAGCGGCCACCACAGATACGCAGTATTTT. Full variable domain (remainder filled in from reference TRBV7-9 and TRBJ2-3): DTGVSQNPRHKITKRGQNVTFRCDPISEHNRLYWYRQTLGQGPEFLTYFQNEAQLEKSRLLSDRFSAERPKGSFSTLEIQRTEQGDSAMYLCTSSFGLAATTDTQYFGPGTRLTVL.

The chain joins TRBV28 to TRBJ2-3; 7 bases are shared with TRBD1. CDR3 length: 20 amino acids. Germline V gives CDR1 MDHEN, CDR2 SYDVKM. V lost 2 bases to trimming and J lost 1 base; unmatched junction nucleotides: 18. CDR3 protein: CASSLSPRGQAQFRTDTQYF. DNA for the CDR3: TGTGCCAGCAGTTTAAGTCCGAGGGGGCAGGCCCAGTTCCGCACAGATACGCAGTATTTT.

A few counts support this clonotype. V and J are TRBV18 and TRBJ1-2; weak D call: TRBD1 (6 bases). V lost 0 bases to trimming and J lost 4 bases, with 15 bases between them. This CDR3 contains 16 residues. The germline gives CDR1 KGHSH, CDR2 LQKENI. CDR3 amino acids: CASSPPGAGVPYGYTF. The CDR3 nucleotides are TGTGCCAGCTCACCACCAGGGGCAGGGGTCCCCTATGGCTACACCTTC.

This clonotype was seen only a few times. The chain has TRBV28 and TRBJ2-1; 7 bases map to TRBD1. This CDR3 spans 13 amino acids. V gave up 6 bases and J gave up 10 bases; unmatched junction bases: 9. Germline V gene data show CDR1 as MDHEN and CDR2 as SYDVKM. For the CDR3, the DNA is TGTGCCAGCAGGGAGAGACAGGGAAACGAGCAGTTCTTC. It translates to CASRERQGNEQFF.

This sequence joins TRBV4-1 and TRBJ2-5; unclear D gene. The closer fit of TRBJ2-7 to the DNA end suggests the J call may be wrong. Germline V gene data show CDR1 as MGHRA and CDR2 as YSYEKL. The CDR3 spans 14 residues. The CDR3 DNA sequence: TGCGCCAGCAGCCCTCTCCCTATTTCCCCCGAGCAGTACTTC. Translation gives CASSPLPISPEQYF.

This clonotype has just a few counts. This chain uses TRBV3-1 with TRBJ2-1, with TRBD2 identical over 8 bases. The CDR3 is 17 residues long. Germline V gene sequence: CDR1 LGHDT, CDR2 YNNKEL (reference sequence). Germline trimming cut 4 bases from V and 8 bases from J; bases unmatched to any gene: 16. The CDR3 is CASSRRRTGLVDYEQFF. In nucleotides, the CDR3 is TGTGCCAGCAGCCGACGGAGGACGGGACTAGTCGATTATGAGCAGTTCTTC.

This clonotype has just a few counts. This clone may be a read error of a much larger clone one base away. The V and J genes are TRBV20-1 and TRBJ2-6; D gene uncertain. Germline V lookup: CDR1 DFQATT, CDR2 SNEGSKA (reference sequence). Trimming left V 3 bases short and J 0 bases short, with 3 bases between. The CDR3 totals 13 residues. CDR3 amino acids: CSARNSGANVLTF. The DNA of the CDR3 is TGCAGTGCTAGGAACTCTGGGGCCAACGTCCTGACTTTC.

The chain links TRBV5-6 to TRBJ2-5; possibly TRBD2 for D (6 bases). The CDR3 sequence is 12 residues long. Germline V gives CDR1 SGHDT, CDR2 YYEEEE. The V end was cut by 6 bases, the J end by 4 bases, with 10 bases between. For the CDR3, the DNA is TGTGCCAGCAAAGGAGGGCCAGAGACCCAGTACTTC. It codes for CASKGGPETQYF.

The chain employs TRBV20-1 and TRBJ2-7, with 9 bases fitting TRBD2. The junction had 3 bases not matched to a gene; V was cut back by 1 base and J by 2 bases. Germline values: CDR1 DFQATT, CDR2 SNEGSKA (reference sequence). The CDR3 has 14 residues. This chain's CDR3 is CSARVASGTYEQYF. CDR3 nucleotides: TGCAGTGCTAGAGTCGCTAGCGGGACCTACGAGCAGTACTTC.